This entry features one T cell receptor beta chain sequence. Cohort placement rested on clinical history that participants reported themselves. This record comes from a study of blood T cell repertoires in COVID-19. Germline CDR1 SGHRS, CDR2 YFSETQ. V was cut by 1 base and J by 7 bases, with 20 bases left in between. The CDR3 consists of 16 residues. Produced via immunoSEQ multiplex PCR; TCRdb's table is partial and in-frame only. Of 250,000 to 300,000 clones detected, 85% appear once; the ten largest clones hold approximately 6.6%. The specimen was PBMCs or T cells enriched from blood (not recorded which). The rearrangement uses TRBV5-1 and TRBJ1-1; D possibly corresponds to TRBD1 (5 bases). The sequence derives from a woman aged 45-65 years who had been exposed to COVID-19. CDR3 protein: CASSLSGKGFGLEAFF. CDR3 sequence (DNA): TGCGCCAGCAGCTTGTCAGGGAAAGGATTTGGTCTTGAAGCTTTCTTT. The full variable domain, with the rest looked up from reference TRBV5-1 and TRBJ1-1, is KAGVTQTPRYLIKTRGQQVTLSCSPISGHRSVSWYQQTPGQGLQFLFEYFSETQRNKGNFPGRFSGRQFSNSRSEMNVSTLELGDSALYLCASSLSGKGFGLEAFFGQGTRLTVV.